This T cell receptor beta chain comes out of a study of CD8 T cells in Susac syndrome (dated by TCRdb to about 2019). Study-wide context: Among the Susac syndrome patients who were sequenced, clinically active disease was present in 5 or 6 and clinical remission was observed in 8 or 9. At blood withdrawal, Susac syndrome patients were therapy-naive, treated with corticosteroids (with IVIg additionally given to some), or treated with IVIg alone. Repertoire sequencing was used to test whether CD8+ T cell activation and differentiation in Susac syndrome was antigen driven. The clonality of the CD8+ T cell repertoire was compared across 11 to 12 healthy donors, about 14 Susac syndrome patients and about 16 multiple sclerosis patients.

Spanning cysteine to phenylalanine, the CDR3 consists of 15 amino acids. Kept here is only the CDR3 DNA, which spans 45 bases and is read in frame from base 1. Trimming takes 3 bases from V and 0 bases from J, and the germline ends sit 9 bases apart. High-throughput TCR beta sequencing profiled peripheral blood CD8+ and CD4+ T cells from healthy donors, Susac syndrome patients and multiple sclerosis patients. The Susac syndrome patients fulfilled recently defined diagnostic criteria for definite or probable disease. Bulk CD8+ and CD4+ T cells were purified magnetically by negative isolation, whereas CD8+ TEMRA cells were enriched by FACS. Blood was collected in EDTA tubes and processed within 24 hours, with PBMCs isolated through density gradient centrifugation. PBMCs destined for TCR sequencing were cryopreserved in liquid nitrogen and later thawed in a 37 °C water bath. The sorted or isolated CD4+, CD8+ and CD8+ TEMRA cells had a purity of 90% or higher.

RNA was extracted using the RNeasy kit, and roughly 0.45 to 1 microgram was reverse transcribed with random hexamers. The immunoSEQ multiplex PCR assay, covering 54 Vbeta and 13 Jbeta segments, was used to amplify TCR beta CDR3 regions. PCR amplification bias was corrected by using a synthetic template baseline for primer optimization and computational correction. Regarding the original processing steps: Only productive sequences were kept, with reads annotated to V, D and J genes according to IMGT and analyzed in immunoSEQ Analyzer. To calculate clonality, Shannon entropy was normalized by log2 of the number of productive unique sequences and then subtracted from one. For each patient and control, public and private clones were evaluated within the 100 most prevalent clones. Clones were defined as Susac-specific when absent from the healthy and MS cohorts, from over 950 published viral clones and from other ImmuneACCESS disease sequences. The public reads were quality trimmed at Q25 with fastp and then assembled into clones with MiXCR by TCRdb, keeping productive beta chains. For every CDR3 protein sequence, its rows merge into one entry that carries the most common genes and DNA. The V and J calls here are based on TCRdb, not the publication. This sample is represented by over 20,000 distinct CDR3 sequences; 93% of them were singletons. The leading ten clones occupy roughly 0.59% of the sample.

Note on this clonotype: The specificity of this receptor is unknown. Base qualities are not provided; no much larger clone lies one nucleotide away.

The paper as a whole reports these results and caveats: The TCR sequencing and HLA analysis was acknowledged to have included a relatively small number of individuals. Clonal expansion was seen in Susac syndrome CD8+ repertoires, peaking in CD8+ TEMRA cells and being greater in clinically active patients than in remitting ones. In the total CD8+ and CD8+ TEMRA repertoires, 15 to 20 and five Susac-specific public clones, respectively, were identified.

Source material: CD8+ T cells from PBMCs. Recombination joined TRBV12-3 or TRBV12-4 with TRBJ1-5; D gene: possibly TRBD1, on 5 matching bases. The source of this sequence is a human donor with Susac syndrome. The CDR3: CASSFWGNSNQPQHF. The DNA is TGTGCCAGCAGTTTTTGGGGGAATAGCAATCAGCCCCAGCATTTT.